These T cell receptor beta chains were read from a single sample in a study of T cell repertoires in cytomegalovirus infection. TCRdb passed the reads through MiXCR, listing each CDR3 protein once. This sample has 180,000 or so distinct CDR3 sequences, with about a sixth found just once. The sample consisted of CD8+ T cells from PBMCs. All receptors come from a human donor in good health (CMV status not recorded). Some clones in this sample may be carry-over from other donors' samples. CDR3s include the opening cysteine and the closing phenylalanine or tryptophan. The D gene is left open where the match is weak. Where a row states a size, it is once, few, many or the class of an expanded clone; other rows omit it.

J gene: TRBJ2-7
D gene: NA
V gene: TRBV2
clone size: few
CDR3 protein: CASSDGQNYEQYF
CDR3 DNA: TGTGCCAGCAGTGACGGCCAGAACTACGAGCAGTACTTC

J gene: TRBJ1-3
D gene: TRBD1
V gene: TRBV28
clone size: few
CDR3 protein: CASSAGLGGRNTIYF
CDR3 DNA: TGTGCTAGCAGTGCCGGTCTAGGGGGCAGAAACACCATATATTTT

J gene: TRBJ1-1
D gene: TRBD1
V gene: TRBV29-1
clone size: NA
CDR3 protein: CSPSDREGMNTEAFF
CDR3 DNA: TGCAGCCCATCGGACAGGGAGGGAATGAACACTGAAGCTTTCTTT

J gene: TRBJ2-3
D gene: NA
V gene: TRBV4-1
clone size: NA
CDR3 protein: CASSQDSWESTDTQYF
CDR3 DNA: TGCGCCAGCAGCCAAGATTCGTGGGAGAGCACAGATACGCAGTATTTT

J gene: TRBJ1-2
D gene: TRBD1
V gene: TRBV20-1
clone size: NA
CDR3 protein: CSARGQGQSNYGYTF
CDR3 DNA: TGCAGTGCTAGAGGACAGGGTCAATCTAACTATGGCTACACCTTC

J gene: TRBJ1-4
D gene: NA
V gene: TRBV7-9
clone size: NA
CDR3 protein: CASSSSLALSLEKLFF
CDR3 DNA: TGTGCCAGCAGCTCCTCCTTAGCTCTGAGCCTTGAAAAACTGTTTTTT

J gene: TRBJ2-3
D gene: TRBD2
V gene: TRBV7-2
clone size: NA
CDR3 protein: CASSLISGGPADTQYF
CDR3 DNA: TGTGCCAGCAGCTTAATCTCGGGGGGGCCCGCAGATACGCAGTATTTT

J gene: TRBJ2-5
D gene: TRBD1
V gene: TRBV7-9
clone size: NA
CDR3 protein: CASSRGTVQETQYF
CDR3 DNA: TGTGCCAGCAGCCGAGGGACAGTCCAAGAGACCCAGTACTTC

J gene: TRBJ2-3
D gene: TRBD2
V gene: TRBV27
clone size: few
CDR3 protein: CASRPRLARTDTQYF
CDR3 DNA: TGTGCCAGCAGGCCCCGACTAGCGCGCACAGATACGCAGTATTTT

J gene: TRBJ2-5
D gene: NA
V gene: TRBV6-1
clone size: NA
CDR3 protein: CASSEAHGSWGKETQYF
CDR3 DNA: TGTGCCAGCAGTGAAGCGCATGGCTCTTGGGGGAAAGAGACCCAGTACTTC

J gene: TRBJ2-3
D gene: NA
V gene: TRBV5-6
clone size: NA
CDR3 protein: CASSWDGGTDTQYF
CDR3 DNA: TGTGCCAGCAGCTGGGACGGAGGGACAGATACGCAGTATTTT

J gene: TRBJ2-7
D gene: NA
V gene: TRBV7-9
clone size: NA
CDR3 protein: CASSLVPALEQYF
CDR3 DNA: TGTGCCAGCAGCTTAGTTCCGGCATTGGAGCAGTACTTC

J gene: TRBJ2-7
D gene: NA
V gene: TRBV7-6
clone size: NA
CDR3 protein: CASSITPRGYSYEQYF
CDR3 DNA: TGTGCCAGCAGCATTACCCCTCGTGGATACTCCTACGAGCAGTACTTC

J gene: TRBJ2-1
D gene: TRBD2
V gene: TRBV2
clone size: few
CDR3 protein: CASSLGLAVDNEQFF
CDR3 DNA: TGTGCCAGCAGTTTGGGACTAGCGGTAGATAATGAGCAGTTCTTC

J gene: TRBJ2-1
D gene: NA
V gene: TRBV5-6
clone size: NA
CDR3 protein: CASSLRDVYNEQFF
CDR3 DNA: TGTGCCAGCAGCTTGCGGGACGTTTACAATGAGCAGTTCTTC

J gene: TRBJ2-7
D gene: NA
V gene: TRBV28
clone size: few
CDR3 protein: CASSSNLLGSYEQYF
CDR3 DNA: TGTGCCAGCAGTTCCAACCTACTCGGTTCGTACGAGCAGTACTTC

J gene: TRBJ2-3
D gene: TRBD2
V gene: TRBV6-6
clone size: once
CDR3 protein: CASSQTFLADRTDTQYF
CDR3 DNA: TGTGCCAGCAGTCAGACATTCCTAGCGGATCGCACAGATACGCAGTATTTT

J gene: TRBJ2-1
D gene: NA
V gene: TRBV7-9
clone size: many
CDR3 protein: CASRTGSYNEQFF
CDR3 DNA: TGTGCCAGTAGGACGGGCAGTTACAATGAGCAGTTCTTC

J gene: TRBJ2-1
D gene: TRBD1
V gene: TRBV7-6
clone size: NA
CDR3 protein: CASSQTGTHEQFF
CDR3 DNA: TGTGCCAGCAGCCAGACAGGGACCCATGAGCAGTTCTTC

J gene: TRBJ2-1
D gene: NA
V gene: TRBV4-1
clone size: NA
CDR3 protein: CASSSAREQFF
CDR3 DNA: TGCGCCAGCAGCTCCGCGCGCGAGCAGTTCTTC

J gene: TRBJ2-2
D gene: NA
V gene: TRBV2
clone size: NA
CDR3 protein: CASSVRGAHTGELFF
CDR3 DNA: TGTGCCAGCAGTGTACGGGGGGCGCATACCGGGGAGCTGTTTTTT

J gene: TRBJ2-1
D gene: TRBD2
V gene: TRBV7-2
clone size: few
CDR3 protein: CASSISGTSIKDEQFF
CDR3 DNA: TGTGCCAGCAGCATTTCCGGGACTAGCATAAAGGATGAGCAGTTCTTC

J gene: TRBJ1-4
D gene: NA
V gene: TRBV29-1
clone size: NA
CDR3 protein: CSVLAVGSNEKLFF
CDR3 DNA: TGCAGCGTTTTGGCAGTTGGCTCTAATGAAAAACTGTTTTTT

J gene: TRBJ1-4
D gene: NA
V gene: TRBV6-2/TRBV6-3
clone size: NA
CDR3 protein: CASRAVRLNEKLFF
CDR3 DNA: TGTGCCAGCAGGGCGGTTCGGCTTAATGAAAAACTGTTTTTT

J gene: TRBJ2-1
D gene: NA
V gene: TRBV6-2/TRBV6-3
clone size: NA
CDR3 protein: CASSYTGDNNNEQFF
CDR3 DNA: TGTGCCAGCAGTTACACAGGAGACAATAACAATGAGCAGTTCTTC

J gene: TRBJ2-5
D gene: NA
V gene: TRBV29-1
clone size: few
CDR3 protein: CSVRGREETQYF
CDR3 DNA: TGCAGCGTCCGTGGAAGGGAAGAGACCCAGTACTTC

J gene: TRBJ2-2
D gene: NA
V gene: TRBV5-5
clone size: few
CDR3 protein: CASRDGTANTGELFF
CDR3 DNA: TGTGCCAGCAGGGATGGGACGGCGAACACCGGGGAGCTGTTTTTT

J gene: TRBJ2-2
D gene: NA
V gene: TRBV24-1
clone size: few
CDR3 protein: CATSDPQGVGELFF
CDR3 DNA: TGTGCCACCAGTGATCCCCAGGGCGTCGGGGAGCTGTTTTTT

J gene: TRBJ2-4
D gene: TRBD1
V gene: TRBV6-6
clone size: NA
CDR3 protein: CASSLGQGINIQYF
CDR3 DNA: TGTGCCAGCAGTTTAGGACAGGGGATAAACATTCAGTACTTC

J gene: TRBJ1-2
D gene: NA
V gene: TRBV19
clone size: NA
CDR3 protein: CASSPADGRGYTF
CDR3 DNA: TGTGCCAGTAGTCCCGCCGACGGTCGTGGCTACACCTTC

J gene: TRBJ2-3
D gene: NA
V gene: TRBV28
clone size: NA
CDR3 protein: CASSSSPDSSTDTQYF
CDR3 DNA: TGTGCCAGCAGTTCCTCGCCGGACAGTAGCACAGATACGCAGTATTTT

J gene: TRBJ2-4
D gene: NA
V gene: TRBV13
clone size: few
CDR3 protein: CASSYSSGAKNIQYF
CDR3 DNA: TGTGCCAGCAGCTACAGCTCCGGGGCCAAAAACATTCAGTACTTC

J gene: TRBJ2-2
D gene: NA
V gene: TRBV6-5
clone size: few
CDR3 protein: CASSYSITGELFF
CDR3 DNA: TGTGCCAGCAGTTACTCTATAACCGGGGAGCTGTTTTTT

J gene: TRBJ1-1
D gene: NA
V gene: TRBV7-2
clone size: NA
CDR3 protein: CASRRLTGLTEAFF
CDR3 DNA: TGTGCCAGCAGACGTTTAACAGGGCTTACTGAAGCTTTCTTT

J gene: TRBJ1-1
D gene: NA
V gene: TRBV7-9
clone size: few
CDR3 protein: CASSLVGQARLNTEAFF
CDR3 DNA: TGTGCCAGCAGCTTAGTTGGGCAGGCCCGCTTGAACACTGAAGCTTTCTTT

J gene: TRBJ2-3
D gene: NA
V gene: TRBV7-3
clone size: NA
CDR3 protein: CASSQASGDTQYF
CDR3 DNA: TGTGCCAGCAGCCAAGCGTCGGGAGATACGCAGTATTTT

J gene: TRBJ1-1
D gene: NA
V gene: TRBV14
clone size: NA
CDR3 protein: CASAQTRIVTEAFF
CDR3 DNA: TGTGCCAGCGCCCAAACAAGGATCGTAACTGAAGCTTTCTTT

J gene: TRBJ2-2
D gene: NA
V gene: TRBV3-1
clone size: NA
CDR3 protein: CASSQVGGGESNTGELFF
CDR3 DNA: TGTGCCAGCAGCCAAGTAGGAGGGGGGGAATCAAACACCGGGGAGCTGTTTTTT

J gene: TRBJ2-1
D gene: NA
V gene: TRBV6-2/TRBV6-3
clone size: NA
CDR3 protein: CASSYKGVGDPLYNEQFF
CDR3 DNA: TGTGCCAGCAGTTACAAAGGGGTCGGCGACCCGCTTTACAATGAGCAGTTCTTC

J gene: TRBJ1-6
D gene: NA
V gene: TRBV6-1
clone size: NA
CDR3 protein: CASSGDRRLYNSPLHF
CDR3 DNA: TGTGCCAGCAGTGGAGACAGAAGACTCTATAATTCACCCCTCCACTTT

J gene: TRBJ2-7
D gene: NA
V gene: TRBV7-9
clone size: few
CDR3 protein: CASSLRGGEQYF
CDR3 DNA: TGTGCCAGCAGTCTTAGAGGGGGAGAGCAGTACTTC